This T cell receptor (beta chain) was captured in a study of shared clonotypes between healthy human individuals. The germline V gene has CDR1 MNHEY and CDR2 SVGAGI. The V and J ends lost 6 bases and 3 bases, in that order; junction bases with no gene match: 6. The CDR3 spans 15 residues. Sequencing was performed with immunoSEQ multiplex PCR; in TCRdb, only in-frame clones are kept and a portion is missing. In the table there are some 1 million clones, about 75% of which are singletons. The sequence came from a man aged 18-30 years in good health. Sequenced: memory CD4+ T cells sorted from blood. Subset given: CD45RA-negative fraction. The chain has TRBV6-5 and TRBJ2-1, with 9 bases lining up with TRBD1. The CDR3 is CASRLGQGSYNEQFF. The CDR3, as DNA: TGTGCCAGCAGGCTGGGACAGGGCAGCTACAATGAGCAGTTCTTC.